Each of the 10 T cell receptor beta chains below was sequenced from the same sample in a study of T cells in Graves' hyperthyroidism and ophthalmopathy. RNA transcripts yielded amplified TCR beta CDR3 regions. An initial round of RT-PCR targeting the TCR CDR3 relied on the HTBI primer set. TCRdb reprocessed the multiplex PCR reads with MiXCR, giving one entry per CDR3 protein. This sample has roughly 530,000 distinct CDR3 sequences, with 17% found just once. The specimen sequenced was blood. The origin of the receptors is a woman under 30 with Graves' ophthalmopathy.

This clonotype was counted ten times or more. The chain recombines TRBV7-6 with TRBJ2-1; D call uncertain. Between the trimmed V and J ends, which lost 5 bases and 4 bases, there was a span of 9 bases. Germline assignment: CDR1 SGHVS and CDR2 FNYEAQ. CDR3 length: 13 residues. CDR3 nucleotide sequence: TGTGCCAGCAGCGGGGTGGGGTACAATGAGCAGTTCTTC. Its protein is CASSGVGYNEQFF. The full variable domain, with the rest looked up from reference TRBV7-6 and TRBJ2-1, is GAGVSQSPRYKVTKRGQDVALRCDPISGHVSLYWYRQALGQGPEFLTYFNYEAQQDKSGLPNDRFSAERPEGSISTLTIQRTEQRDSAMYRCASSGVGYNEQFFGPGTRLTVL.

The rearrangement uses TRBV19 and TRBJ1-5, with TRBD1 matching 9 bases. Germline CDR1 LNHDA, CDR2 SQIVND (reference sequence). V trimming: 3 bases; J trimming: 6 bases; junction bases outside the gene matches: 6. The CDR3 consists of 15 residues. The CDR3 is CASSMEDRGSQPQHF. The CDR3 nucleotides read TGTGCCAGTAGTATGGAGGACAGGGGTAGTCAGCCCCAGCATTTT.

The CDR3, as DNA: TGTGCCAGTAGCGGGTCGGAAGACTATGGCTACACCTTC. Amino acids: CASSGSEDYGYTF. V and J are TRBV19 and TRBJ1-2, with D hard to call. Trimming shortened V by 6 bases and J by 3 bases, and 11 bases separated the two germline ends. The CDR3 spans 13 residues. Germline V lookup: CDR1 LNHDA, CDR2 SQIVND (reference sequence).

This clonotype appeared many times. The chain recombines TRBV7-2 with TRBJ2-3, with D maybe TRBD2 (5 bases). Germline CDR1 is SGHTA and CDR2 is FQGNSA. Trimming took off 1 base at V and 2 bases at J, with 10 bases between the two ends. CDR3 length equals 15 residues. The CDR3 DNA reads as TGTGCCAGCAGCTTAGACCCCCTAGCCACAGATACGCAGTATTTT. Translated, it gives CASSLDPLATDTQYF. Variable domain in full (rest from reference TRBV7-2 and TRBJ2-3): GAGVSQSPSNKVTEKGKDVELRCDPISGHTALYWYRQSLGQGLEFLIYFQGNSAPDKSGLPSDRFSAERTGGSVSTLTIQRTQQEDSAVYLCASSLDPLATDTQYFGPGTRLTVL.

This clonotype was recorded many times. This chain uses TRBV6-1 with TRBJ2-7, with TRBD1 matching over 9 bases. Germline trimming cut 5 bases from V and 4 bases from J; bases unmatched to any gene: 9. The germline CDR1 and CDR2 sequences are MNHNS and SASEGT. The CDR3 sequence is 15 residues long. The CDR3 DNA sequence: TGTGCCAGCAGTTATGTGACAGGGGGAGGGTACGAGCAGTACTTC. This translates into CASSYVTGGGYEQYF.

With regard to this clonotype: Being one base from a much bigger clone, this may be a read error. This chain connects TRBV7-8 to TRBJ2-3; TRBD2 aligns across 8 bases. This CDR3 contains 16 residues. The germline V gene encodes CDR1 SGHVS and CDR2 FQNEAQ. Losses at the gene ends were 4 bases for V and 1 base for J; bases not matched to a gene: 7. CDR3 sequence reads: CASSYPGGEGTDTQYF. The CDR3 DNA follows: TGTGCCAGCAGCTATCCCGGGGGGGAAGGCACAGATACGCAGTATTTT.

This clonotype showed up just a few times. One base away lies a much larger clone, so this may be a sequencing read error. V usage is TRBV5-4 and J usage is TRBJ2-1, with 11 positions matching TRBD2. The CDR3 is 15 residues long. CDR1 and CDR2 from the germline V gene are SGHNT and YYREEE (reference sequence). This chain's CDR3 is CASSNGLAGDNKQFF. The CDR3 DNA sequence: TGTGCCAGCAGCAACGGACTAGCGGGTGACAATAAGCAGTTCTTC.

As for this clonotype: Just one base apart from a much larger clone, this may be a read error. This chain connects TRBV6-1 to TRBJ2-7; TRBD1 matches at 8 bases. The germline V gene encodes CDR1 MNHNS and CDR2 SASEGT. The V gene end was trimmed by 4 bases and the J gene end by 5 bases; junction bases not matched to a gene: 4. This CDR3 spans 13 amino acids. CDR3 in DNA: TGTGCCAGCAGTGCACCGACAGGGGACGAGCAGTACTTC. It translates to CASSAPTGDEQYF.

The sample holds many counts of this clonotype. V usage is TRBV6-2 or TRBV6-3 and J usage is TRBJ1-2, with D possibly TRBD1 on 5 matching bases. The V and J ends lost 2 bases and 0 bases respectively, with 13 bases between them. Germline-derived CDR1 and CDR2 are MNHEY and SVGEGT. This CDR3 region has 16 residues. The CDR3 is CASSYSRGLANYGYTF. The CDR3 DNA sequence: TGTGCCAGCAGTTACAGTAGGGGCCTAGCTAACTATGGCTACACCTTC.

This chain links TRBV28 with TRBJ2-6; D not resolved. Trimming removed 7 bases at V and 0 bases at J, with 7 bases between. This CDR3 spans 14 amino acids. Germline V gives CDR1 MDHEN, CDR2 SYDVKM. The CDR3 spells CASNPNSGANVLTF. Here the CDR3 DNA reads TGTGCCAGCAACCCGAACTCTGGGGCCAACGTCCTGACTTTC.